The entry that follows covers one TCR beta chain sequence. What it recognizes is unknown. The data originate from a study of cytomegalovirus exposure and HLA in healthy donors. Regarding the study as a whole: Through in vitro validation, three CMV-associated chains were shown to be specific for CMV antigens. A later analysis showed TCR association rates differing by HLA locus, peaking at DRB1 and lowest at HLA-C.

The donors (healthy individuals) were bone marrow donors. Unrecorded immune exposure was likely among donors, who were nominally healthy when sampled. PCR was performed using 60 Vbeta and 13 Jbeta primers. This table comes from immunoSEQ multiplex PCR, and its TCRdb copy is limited to in-frame clones, with some not included. Among over 150,000 clones listed, 77% were seen once. This receptor was taken from a woman between 25 and 40 years old in good health and CMV-seropositive. The sample was PBMCs.

CDR3 loop: CASSPGPGSTGELFF. In nucleotides, the CDR3 is TGCGCCAGCAGCCCAGGACCCGGGAGCACCGGGGAGCTGTTTTTT. The chain joins TRBV4-1 to TRBJ2-2; D is perhaps TRBD2 (6 bases). Germline lookup yields CDR1 MGHRA and CDR2 YSYEKL. This CDR3 is built from 15 residues. V gave up 4 bases and J gave up 4 bases, with 13 bases separating them.